This is a list of T cell receptor beta chains from one sample in a study of cytomegalovirus exposure and HLA in healthy donors. The assay was immunoSEQ multiplex PCR, and TCRdb's table has in-frame clones only and misses some. The sample records under 150,000 clones, more than 65% being singletons. Sequencing was done on a sample of PBMCs. The receptor source for this set is a man aged 50 to 59 in good health and CMV-seronegative. CDR3s include the opening cysteine and the closing phenylalanine or tryptophan. A D gene is named only where the DNA matches it firmly. Clone size is stated in some rows and not others, as once, few, many or a class when expanded.

clone size,J gene,D gene,V gene,CDR3 DNA,CDR3 protein
-,TRBJ1-6,-,TRBV9,TGTGCCAGCAGCGTAGGGGGTGAGGGTAATTCACCCCTCCACTTT,CASSVGGEGNSPLHF
few,TRBJ2-3,-,TRBV7-8,TGTGCCAGCAGCTTAGGGGGGGTCGGCAGGGTGAGAGATACGCAGTATTTT,CASSLGGVGRVRDTQYF
-,TRBJ1-2,-,TRBV7-9,TGTGCCAGCAGCTTATGGGCAGGGAAGTCGGATGGCTACACCTTC,CASSLWAGKSDGYTF
-,TRBJ2-7,TRBD1,TRBV7-9,TGTGCCAGCAGCACAAAGGGGGCCACCGAGCAGTACTTC,CASSTKGATEQYF
once,TRBJ1-3,-,TRBV27,TGTGCCAGCATGGGCAGGGGAACATCTGGAAACACCATATATTTT,CASMGRGTSGNTIYF
-,TRBJ1-5,TRBD1,TRBV4-1,TGCGCCAGCAGCTATGACAGGGGGAATCAGCCCCAGCATTTT,CASSYDRGNQPQHF
-,TRBJ2-3,TRBD2,TRBV29-1,TGCAGCGTTGAATGGACTAGCGGTAGCACAGATACGCAGTATTTT,CSVEWTSGSTDTQYF
few,TRBJ1-5,-,TRBV7-9,TGTGCCAGCAGCTTAGAAGGGGGTCAGCCCCAGCATTTT,CASSLEGGQPQHF
-,TRBJ1-3,-,TRBV2,TGTGCCAGCAGTCCCCAAACAGGGAACTCTGGAAACACCATATATTTT,CASSPQTGNSGNTIYF
-,TRBJ1-1,-,TRBV27,TGTGCCAGCAGTATCGGAGGGAGGAACACTGAAGCTTTCTTT,CASSIGGRNTEAFF
-,TRBJ2-2,-,TRBV9,TGTGCCAGCACAAGGGGGAACACCGGGGAGCTGTTTTTT,CASTRGNTGELFF
-,TRBJ2-2,-,TRBV4-2,TGTGCCAGCAGCACGAGTAATGGTGGCGGGGAGCTGTTTTTT,CASSTSNGGGELFF
-,TRBJ1-1,-,TRBV9,TGTGCCAGCAGCGTAGGTCCAGGCAGGAACACTGAAGCTTTCTTT,CASSVGPGRNTEAFF
-,TRBJ2-2,TRBD2,TRBV9,TGTGCCAGCAGCGACCTACGGGGGGGCAACGGGGAGCTGTTTTTT,CASSDLRGGNGELFF
-,TRBJ1-4,TRBD1,TRBV6-6,TGTGCCAGCAGTTGGGACAGTGAAAAACTGTTTTTT,CASSWDSEKLFF
-,TRBJ1-1,TRBD1,TRBV4-2,TGTGCCAGCAGCCCGCCGGGACAGCGCGGGACTGAAGCTTTCTTT,CASSPPGQRGTEAFF
-,TRBJ1-1,-,TRBV30,TGTGCCTGCAGTAGAGGGGGACTGAACACTGAAGCTTTCTTT,CACSRGGLNTEAFF
-,TRBJ2-5,-,TRBV19,TGTGCCAGTAGTATAGAGGGGGCGGGTAAAGAGACCCAGTACTTC,CASSIEGAGKETQYF
-,TRBJ2-2,-,TRBV6-5,TGTGCCAGCAGGGCAGTAAAAAGTCTGACCGGGGAGCTGTTTTTT,CASRAVKSLTGELFF
-,TRBJ2-3,-,TRBV29-1,TGCAGTTACGGTTCAGATACGCAGTATTTT,CSYGSDTQYF
-,TRBJ2-2,TRBD2,TRBV10-3,TGTGCCATCAGTGAGGGACGGGGGGACACCGGGGAGCTGTTTTTT,CAISEGRGDTGELFF
-,TRBJ2-3,TRBD2,TRBV7-3,TGTGCCAGCAGCTTAACGTATGGCGGGGGGCTCACAGATACGCAGTATTTT,CASSLTYGGGLTDTQYF
-,TRBJ2-7,TRBD2,TRBV25-1,TGTGCCAGCAGTGGGGGACTAGCGGGGTACTCCTACGAGCAGTACTTC,CASSGGLAGYSYEQYF
-,TRBJ2-1,TRBD2,TRBV23-1,TGCGCCAGCTTCCCGGCGCGGGGGAAATACAATGAGCAGTTCTTC,CASFPARGKYNEQFF
-,TRBJ2-3,-,TRBV18,TGTGCCAGCTCACGACCCCTGACTGCAGAAGCAGATACGCAGTATTTT,CASSRPLTAEADTQYF
-,TRBJ1-1,TRBD1,TRBV6-5,TGTGCCAGCCGGACCGGGACAGATTCCACTGAAGCTTTCTTT,CASRTGTDSTEAFF
-,TRBJ1-6,-,TRBV4-1,TGCGCCAGCAGCCAAGGGGCCGGGGTGGGGATCTCCTATAATTCACCCCTCCACTTT,CASSQGAGVGISYNSPLHF
-,TRBJ2-1,-,TRBV4-3,TGCGCCAGCAGCTTCGCGTCCGAGCGGGCCAACAATGAGCAGTTCTTC,CASSFASERANNEQFF
once,TRBJ1-2,TRBD1,TRBV6-1,TGTGCCAGCTCAAAGGACAGGGGTGATGATGGCTACACCTTC,CASSKDRGDDGYTF
-,TRBJ2-2,-,TRBV19,TGTGCCAGTAGTATAGGGGGGCCCGGGGAGCTGTTTTTT,CASSIGGPGELFF
-,TRBJ2-7,TRBD1,TRBV6-1,TGTGCCAGCGAACCGGGACAGGGTTACGAGCAGTACTTC,CASEPGQGYEQYF
once,TRBJ2-1,TRBD1,TRBV2,TGTGCCAGCAAAAAGGACAGGAACAATGAGCAGTTCTTC,CASKKDRNNEQFF
-,TRBJ1-5,TRBD1,TRBV5-6,TGTGCCAGCAGCTTCTCAGGGGGTGAAGCCAATCAGCCCCAGCATTTT,CASSFSGGEANQPQHF
-,TRBJ2-7,TRBD1,TRBV19,TGTGCCAGTAGGGGACAGCCATTCCCCTCCTACGAGCAGTACTTC,CASRGQPFPSYEQYF
-,TRBJ1-5,-,TRBV6-1,TGTGCCAGCAGCGGGGGAGGGGTGAATCAGCCCCAGCATTTT,CASSGGGVNQPQHF
once,TRBJ1-5,-,TRBV27,TGTGCCAGCAGCAGCATAGAGGGGGGGCTGGGCAATCAGCCCCAGCATTTT,CASSSIEGGLGNQPQHF
few,TRBJ2-1,TRBD1,TRBV5-6,TGTGCCAGCAGCTACTACTCGACAGGGGGATACAATGAGCAGTTCTTC,CASSYYSTGGYNEQFF
-,TRBJ1-5,TRBD1,TRBV6-1,TGTGCCAGCAGTGAAGCGAGGCCGGACAGGGCGAGAGATAGCAATCAGCCCCAGCATTTT,CASSEARPDRARDSNQPQHF
-,TRBJ1-1,TRBD1,TRBV10-1,TGCGCCAGCAGTGAGCGCTGGGACAGACCCACTGAAGCTTTCTTT,CASSERWDRPTEAFF
-,TRBJ1-1,TRBD1,TRBV27,TGTGCCAGCAGGATCCAGACAGGGGGCACTGAAGCTTTCTTT,CASRIQTGGTEAFF
-,TRBJ2-7,TRBD1,TRBV4-1,TGCGCCAGCAGCCAAGTTTGGGACAGCCCTGGGGCCTACGAGCAGTACTTC,CASSQVWDSPGAYEQYF
-,TRBJ2-2,-,TRBV30,TGTGCCTGGAGCGTGGGGGCGAACACCGGGGAGCTATTTTTT,CAWSVGANTGELFF